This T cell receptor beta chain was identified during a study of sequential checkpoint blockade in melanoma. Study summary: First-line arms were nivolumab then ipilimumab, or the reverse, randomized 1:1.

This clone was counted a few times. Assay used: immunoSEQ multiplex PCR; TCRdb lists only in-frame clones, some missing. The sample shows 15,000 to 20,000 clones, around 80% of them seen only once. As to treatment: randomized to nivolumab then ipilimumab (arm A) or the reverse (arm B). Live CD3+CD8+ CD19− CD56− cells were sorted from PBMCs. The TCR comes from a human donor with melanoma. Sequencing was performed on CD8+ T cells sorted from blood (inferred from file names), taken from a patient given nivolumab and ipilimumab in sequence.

The CDR3 loop is CASSPGTGIYGYTF. The CDR3 nucleotides read TGTGCCAGCAGCCCCGGGACAGGAATTTATGGCTACACCTTC. The J gene is TRBJ1-2, the V gene TRBV14, with TRBD1 matching 8 bases. With 4 bases clipped from V and 5 bases from J, the junction kept 6 bases outside the gene matches. Germline CDR1 and CDR2: SGHDN and FVKESK. This CDR3 is 14 amino acids long.